This T cell receptor beta chain was obtained from a study of T cells in Graves' hyperthyroidism and ophthalmopathy. Findings of the study overall: Stable hyperthyroidism was told apart from ophthalmopathy by a model built on 13 V-J features.

Germline V gene lookup returns CDR1 DFQATT and CDR2 SNEGSKA (reference sequence). There are 15 residues in the CDR3. The V segment lost 5 bases and the J segment 11 bases; nucleotides outside the gene matches: 16. A word on this clonotype: Its antigen remains unknown.

TCR beta CDR3 regions were amplified from RNA transcripts. Initially, a first-round RT-PCR of the TCR CDR3 employed the HTBI primer set. TCRdb re-called the multiplex PCR reads with MiXCR, one entry per CDR3 protein. The data hold about 98,000 distinct CDR3 sequences, with 40% observed a single time. V is TRBV20-1 and J is TRBJ1-4; 8 bases agree with TRBD1. The receptor was isolated from a woman between 25 and 40 years old with Graves' hyperthyroidism. The material sequenced was peripheral blood or thyroid tissue (not recorded which). The CDR3 region has the DNA TGCAGTGCTGACCAAACGGACAGGGCACGGGAGAAACTGTTTTTT. It is translated as CSADQTDRAREKLFF.